This entry lists 23 T cell receptor beta chains sequenced from one sample in a study of shared clonotypes between healthy human individuals. Measured with immunoSEQ multiplex PCR; TCRdb has only the in-frame clones, and not every one. The sample has some 2.1 million clones, about 95% seen once. Selected positively for CCR7 and CD45RO-negative, naive CD8 cells excluded terminally differentiated effector memory CD45RA+ cells. Sequences were obtained from naive CD8+ T cells sorted from blood. These TCRs come from a man aged 18 to 29 in good health.

The chain employs TRBV13 and TRBJ2-7; perhaps D is TRBD1 or TRBD2 (5 bases each). Germline loops: CDR1 PRHDT, CDR2 FYEKMQ (reference sequence). The CDR3 runs 14 residues. With 3 bases removed from V and 2 bases from J, the gap between germline ends came to 11 bases. The CDR3 is CASSLGDWAYEQYF. The CDR3 DNA is TGTGCCAGCAGCTTGGGGGATTGGGCCTACGAGCAGTACTTC.

The V gene is TRBV27, the J gene TRBJ2-1; 7 bases map to TRBD2. This CDR3 is built from 15 residues. Germline CDR1 and CDR2: MNHEY and SMNVEV (reference sequence). Trimming cost V 6 bases and J 6 bases; bases outside gene matches: 11. CDR3 in DNA: TGTGCCAGCAGCTTAGGAAGTTGGGAGGGCAATGAGCAGTTCTTC. Its translation is CASSLGSWEGNEQFF.

The chain uses TRBV7-4 and TRBJ2-4; no firm D call. Germline V gene lookup returns CDR1 SGHVT and CDR2 SQSDAQ. This CDR3 has 13 residues. Trimming took off 9 bases at V and 6 bases at J, with 15 bases between the two ends. The CDR3 loop is CARNAHKGNIQYF. The CDR3 coding sequence is TGTGCCAGAAATGCCCACAAGGGAAACATTCAGTACTTC.

This chain connects TRBV6-1 to TRBJ2-1; TRBD2 matches 13 bases. Germline CDR1 is MNHNS and CDR2 is SASEGT. This CDR3 is 18 amino acids long. V was clipped by 3 bases and J by 8 bases; unmatched bases: 13. The DNA for the CDR3 is TGTGCCAGCAGTGATGTCCCTCCTACTAGCGGGGGGGCCCATGAGCAGTTCTTC. Translating it yields CASSDVPPTSGGAHEQFF.

The genes are TRBV27 and TRBJ1-1, with TRBD1 identical over 7 bases. V trimming: 7 bases; J trimming: 2 bases; junction bases outside the gene matches: 4. Looked up from germline, CDR1 is MNHEY and CDR2 is SMNVEV (reference sequence). There are 13 residues in the CDR3. Written as DNA, the CDR3 is TGTGCCAGCACGTCAGGGGGAAACACTGAAGCTTTCTTT. This gives the protein CASTSGGNTEAFF.

CDR3: CASSLGARTADTQYF. CDR3 bases: TGTGCCAGCAGCTTAGGGGCCAGGACGGCAGATACGCAGTATTTT. The V and J genes are TRBV13 and TRBJ2-3; D is unclear. The CDR3 is made up of 15 amino acids. V was clipped by 0 bases and J by 4 bases, with 11 bases between them. The V gene's germline CDR1 is PRHDT and CDR2 FYEKMQ (reference sequence).

The chain is built from TRBV15 and TRBJ1-1; 11 positions agree with TRBD1. The V gene's germline CDR1 is LNHNV and CDR2 YYDKDF (reference sequence). The CDR3 totals 14 residues. Trimming cost V 2 bases and J 11 bases; bases outside gene matches: 7. The CDR3 here is CATSRPGQGVGAFF. DNA for the CDR3: TGTGCCACCAGCAGACCGGGACAGGGGGTAGGTGCTTTCTTT.

This clone was seen only once. The J gene is TRBJ2-7, the V gene TRBV11-3, with 8 bases aligning to TRBD1. CDR1 is SGHNT, CDR2 YENEEA, per germline. V lost 4 bases, J lost 5 bases, and 10 bases stayed unmatched. The CDR3 has 15 residues. CDR3 amino acids: CASSSSGQGVNEQYF. The CDR3 DNA is TGTGCCAGCAGCTCTTCAGGACAGGGTGTGAACGAGCAGTACTTC.

This clone was seen only once. V and J are TRBV27 and TRBJ1-5; a possible D gene is TRBD1 (6 bases). Per germline, CDR1 MNHEY and CDR2 SMNVEV (reference sequence). V dropped 5 bases and J dropped 5 bases, with 22 bases sitting between them. This CDR3 is 17 amino acids long. This CDR3 is CASSSDEGGRGYQPQHF. In DNA form, the CDR3 reads TGTGCCAGCAGTAGTGACGAGGGGGGCAGGGGTTATCAGCCCCAGCATTTT.

This rearrangement joins TRBV21-1 to TRBJ2-7. TRBV21-1 is classified as a pseudogene. The CDR3 runs 10 residues. DNA for the CDR3: TGTGCCAGCACAGAGCCCGAGCAGTACTTC. It translates to CASTEPEQYF.

The rearrangement links TRBV6-6 to TRBJ1-4; D is undetermined. Germline lookup yields CDR1 MNHNY and CDR2 SVGAGI (reference sequence). V was trimmed by 2 bases and J by 5 bases, leaving 9 bases between them. CDR3 length: 14 residues. DNA for the CDR3: TGTGCCAGCAGTTACGAGGCGGCAAATGAAAAACTGTTTTTT. Its protein is CASSYEAANEKLFF.

The chain joins TRBV30 to TRBJ1-2; the D is unclear. Germline CDR1 and CDR2: GTSNPN and SVGIG (reference sequence). V lost 5 bases and J 3 bases, leaving 13 bases between the germline ends. The CDR3 sequence is 13 residues long. The CDR3 nucleotides are TGTGCCTGGGGGGATCTTCTGGACTATGGCTACACCTTC. This encodes CAWGDLLDYGYTF.

The chain combines TRBV7-9 with TRBJ2-7; D might be TRBD1 (6 bases). This CDR3 is built from 19 residues. Deletions cut 5 bases from V and 1 base from J, with 27 bases between. The germline V gene has CDR1 SEHNR and CDR2 FQNEAQ (reference sequence). The DNA for the CDR3 is TGTGCCAGCAGCCCCGTCTGGAGTGACGTTGGGGGCGAATCCTACGAGCAGTACTTC. As protein: CASSPVWSDVGGESYEQYF. Full variable domain (missing parts from reference TRBV7-9 and TRBJ2-7): DTGVSQNPRHKITKRGQNVTFRCDPISEHNRLYWYRQTLGQGPEFLTYFQNEAQLEKSRLLSDRFSAERPKGSFSTLEIQRTEQGDSAMYLCASSPVWSDVGGESYEQYFGPGTRLTVT.

The chain joins TRBV19 to TRBJ1-1; 7 bases are a match to TRBD1. V was pared by 6 bases and J by 6 bases, with 19 bases of the junction left unmatched. Per the germline V gene, CDR1 is LNHDA and CDR2 is SQIVND (reference sequence). This CDR3 contains 17 residues. The CDR3 region has the DNA TGTGCCAGTAGCCCCGGGACAGTCGAACCTAGCCCTTCTGAAGCTTTCTTT. Its protein is CASSPGTVEPSPSEAFF.

The chain recombines TRBV6-5 with TRBJ2-5, with TRBD1 matching 11 bases. The DNA matches TRBJ2-7 better at its end, which makes the J call doubtful. This CDR3 has 14 residues. Germline CDR1 is MNHEY and CDR2 is SVGAGI. CDR3 DNA: TGTGCCAGCAAAGGACAGGGGGCGGTCTACGAGCAGTACTTC. This encodes CASKGQGAVYEQYF.

This rearrangement joins TRBV4-1 to TRBJ2-5, with 7 bases matching TRBD2. This CDR3 is built from 15 residues. The trim removed 1 base at V and 5 bases at J, leaving 7 bases unmatched. Germline V gene sequence: CDR1 MGHRA, CDR2 YSYEKL. Written as DNA, the CDR3 is TGCGCCAGCAGCCAAGTTCCGGGGGGAAGGGAGACCCAGTACTTC. This sequence encodes CASSQVPGGRETQYF.

In this sample, this clone turned up a few times. Different DNA sequences within this sample yield the same CDR3. The chain recombines TRBV4-1 with TRBJ2-5, with no clear D. The V gene's germline CDR1 is MGHRA and CDR2 YSYEKL. V was pared by 1 base and J by 4 bases, with 4 bases between. This CDR3 has 12 residues. For the CDR3, the DNA is TGCGCCAGCAGCCAAGGGGGAGAGACCCAGTACTTC. Encoded protein: CASSQGGETQYF.

V gene TRBV7-8 combines with J gene TRBJ1-5; D unclear. Between the trimmed V and J ends, which lost 1 base and 7 bases, there was a span of 8 bases. The CDR3 spans 13 residues. From germline, CDR1 is SGHVS and CDR2 FQNEAQ. The CDR3: CASSLEGSQPQHF. The CDR3 region has the DNA TGTGCCAGCAGCTTAGAAGGTTCACAGCCCCAGCATTTT.

This clone was counted a single time. The V call is TRBV5-6, the J call TRBJ2-5; D perhaps matches TRBD1 (5 bases). This CDR3 region has 14 residues. Trimming shortened V by 2 bases and J by 1 base, and 9 bases separated the two germline ends. Germline loops: CDR1 SGHDT, CDR2 YYEEEE. CDR3 protein: CASSFLGLQETQYF. DNA of the CDR3: TGTGCCAGCAGCTTTTTGGGGCTCCAAGAGACCCAGTACTTC.

V and J are TRBV7-9 and TRBJ2-2; D might be TRBD2 (6 bases). The CDR3 consists of 17 residues. Germline values: CDR1 SEHNR, CDR2 FQNEAQ (reference sequence). With 1 base removed from V and 5 bases from J, the gap between germline ends came to 17 bases. The CDR3: CASSLVFGGVRTGELFF. CDR3 coding DNA: TGTGCCAGCAGCTTAGTATTCGGGGGAGTAAGAACCGGGGAGCTGTTTTTT.

The gene calls are TRBV5-4 and TRBJ1-1, with D perhaps TRBD1 (6 bases). CDR1 and CDR2 from the germline V gene are SGHNT and YYREEE (reference sequence). V lost 1 base, J lost 4 bases, and 8 bases lay in between. The CDR3 covers 13 residues. CDR3 sequence (DNA): TGTGCCAGCAGCTTGATGACAGGCACTGAAGCTTTCTTT. Translating gives CASSLMTGTEAFF.

The J gene is TRBJ2-7, the V gene TRBV4-3; 7 bases are a match to TRBD1. CDR1 is LGHNA and CDR2 is YSLEER in the germline V gene. There are 16 residues in the CDR3. V shed 0 bases, J shed 4 bases, and the junction held 9 bases outside the gene matches. CDR3 DNA: TGCGCCAGCAGCCAAGATCAGGAGACAGGGATGTACGAGCAGTACTTC. Translation gives CASSQDQETGMYEQYF.

This CDR3 is CASSQLETSAYETQYF. In DNA, the CDR3 is TGCGCCAGCAGCCAACTGGAGACTAGCGCGTACGAGACCCAGTACTTC. V gene TRBV4-1 combines with J gene TRBJ2-5; 8 bases fit TRBD2. Germline trimming cut 2 bases from V and 5 bases from J; bases unmatched to any gene: 10. There are 16 residues in the CDR3. Germline values: CDR1 MGHRA, CDR2 YSYEKL.